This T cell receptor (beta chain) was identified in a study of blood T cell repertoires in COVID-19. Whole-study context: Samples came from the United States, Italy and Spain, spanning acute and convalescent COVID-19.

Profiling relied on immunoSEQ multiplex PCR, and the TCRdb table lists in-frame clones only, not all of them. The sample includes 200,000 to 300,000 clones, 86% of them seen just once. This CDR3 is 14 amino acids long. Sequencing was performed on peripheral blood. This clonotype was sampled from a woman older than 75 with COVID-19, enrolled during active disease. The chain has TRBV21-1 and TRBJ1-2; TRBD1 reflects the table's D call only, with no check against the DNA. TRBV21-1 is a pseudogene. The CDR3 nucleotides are TGTGCCAGCAGCAAGGGACAGATTTATCGCGGCTACACCTTC. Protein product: CASSKGQIYRGYTF.